The 30 T cell receptor beta chains below come from one sample, sequenced in a study of vaccination and CD4 T cells after COVID-19. Treatment meaning: roughly 11-day PBMC culture with coronavirus spike peptide pools or control peptides (ViraFEST assay). Sequencing of cultured CD4+ T cell DNA used the Oncomine TCR Beta short-read assay. TCRdb reanalysed the PCR reads using MiXCR and keeps one entry per CDR3 protein. The sample has approximately 15,000 distinct CDR3 sequences, about 48% seen once; the top ten hold roughly 4%. No antigens are known for them. The sequences come from CD4+ T cells from blood, cultured in vitro, collected before SARS-CoV-2 vaccination. These receptors all stem from a human donor who had recovered from COVID-19.

The V call is TRBV2, the J call TRBJ2-5; TRBD2 is a possible D gene (6 bases). V was pared by 5 bases and J by 5 bases, with 12 bases between. The CDR3 consists of 13 residues. CDR1 is SNHLY and CDR2 is FYNNEI in the germline V gene. In DNA, the CDR3 is TGTGCCAGCAGTACCGGACTAAAGGAGACCCAGTACTTC. It is translated as CASSTGLKETQYF.

The rearrangement joins TRBV4-1 to TRBJ1-6; D is unresolved. The CDR3 contains 19 residues. CDR1 is MGHRA and CDR2 is YSYEKL in the germline V gene. The germline V and J ends were trimmed by 4 bases and 0 bases, with 19 bases remaining between them. This chain's CDR3 is CASSPAVGRDSSYNSPLHF. The CDR3 DNA follows: TGCGCCAGCAGCCCCGCGGTGGGGAGGGATAGCTCCTATAATTCACCCCTCCACTTT.

This chain joins TRBV6-2 or TRBV6-3 and TRBJ2-2; no firm D call. Trimming took off 6 bases at V and 1 base at J, with 6 bases between the two ends. The CDR3 extends over 13 amino acids. CDR1 is MNHEY and CDR2 is SVGEGT in the germline V gene. The DNA for the CDR3 is TGTGCCAGCAGGCCGGAGAACACCGGGGAGCTGTTTTTT. It specifies CASRPENTGELFF.

This clonotype was picked up a small number of times. The J gene is TRBJ1-5, the V gene TRBV7-2; D call uncertain. V lost 6 bases and J 5 bases, leaving 11 bases between the germline ends. The CDR3 covers 13 residues. CDR1 is SGHTA and CDR2 is FQGNSA in the germline V gene. CDR3 sequence reads: CASRKTQDQPQHF. The CDR3, as DNA: TGTGCCAGCAGAAAAACCCAAGATCAGCCCCAGCATTTT.

This clonotype was picked up one time. The chain recombines TRBV5-1 with TRBJ1-6, with D perhaps TRBD1 (5 bases). V was shortened by 5 bases and J by 7 bases, with 16 bases between the two germline ends. CDR3 length: 15 amino acids. From germline, CDR1 is SGHRS and CDR2 YFSETQ. The CDR3 DNA follows: TGCGCCAGCAGACACGGGACGGTTGACAATTCACCCCTCCACTTT. As protein: CASRHGTVDNSPLHF.

V is TRBV23-1 and J is TRBJ2-7; 7 nucleotides match TRBD1. TRBV23-1 is known as an ORF, though its function is uncertain. This CDR3 contains 13 residues. Trimming at V came to 6 bases and at J to 3 bases, leaving 5 bases not matched to a gene. CDR3 sequence reads: CASSRGQDYEQYF. CDR3 in DNA: TGCGCCAGCAGCCGTGGACAGGACTACGAGCAGTACTTC.

The chain recombines TRBV2 with TRBJ2-5; 8 nucleotides agree with TRBD2. The CDR3 has 15 amino acids. After removal of 6 bases from V and 2 bases from J, the junction contained 8 bases not matched to a gene. Looked up from germline, CDR1 is SNHLY and CDR2 is FYNNEI. The CDR3 DNA reads as TGTGCCAGCAGGATGGCGGGGGGCGGACAAGAGACCCAGTACTTC. Translated: CASRMAGGGQETQYF.

The chain recombines TRBV5-8 with TRBJ2-7, with no clear D. Trimming removed 0 bases from V and 1 base from J, with 14 bases in between. CDR1 SGHTS and CDR2 YDEGEE come from the germline V gene. The CDR3 totals 16 residues. The CDR3 DNA is TGTGCCAGCAGCTTGGATGAACAATTCGAATCCTACGAGCAGTACTTC. Translated: CASSLDEQFESYEQYF.

This clonotype was seen more than once but under ten times. The chain has TRBV20-1 and TRBJ1-2; 11 positions agree with TRBD1. Germline CDR1 and CDR2: DFQATT and SNEGSKA (reference sequence). V lost 1 base and J lost 0; bases outside the gene matches: 4. There are 16 residues in the CDR3. In DNA, the CDR3 is TGCAGTGCTAGAGTCGGGACAGGGGGGGCTAACTATGGCTACACCTTC. Protein sequence: CSARVGTGGANYGYTF.

The chain uses TRBV10-3 and TRBJ2-1; weak D call: TRBD2 (6 bases). This CDR3 contains 14 residues. V was trimmed by 8 bases and J by 4 bases, leaving 15 bases between them. Germline CDR1 reads ENHRY; CDR2 reads SYGVKD. The CDR3 loop is CAIGSGLSYNEQFF. The DNA for the CDR3 is TGTGCCATCGGATCAGGACTATCTTACAATGAGCAGTTCTTC.

This rearrangement joins TRBV28 to TRBJ2-4, with 7 bases fitting TRBD1. Per the germline V gene, CDR1 is MDHEN and CDR2 is SYDVKM. V lost 6 bases, J lost 2 bases, and 10 bases stayed unmatched. This CDR3 has 16 amino acids. CDR3 loop: CASSLTATGTKNIQYF. CDR3 bases: TGTGCCAGCAGCCTTACTGCGACAGGGACCAAAAACATTCAGTACTTC.

The chain employs TRBV19 and TRBJ2-7; 7 bases agree with TRBD1. Germline assignment: CDR1 LNHDA and CDR2 SQIVND (reference sequence). CDR3 size: 14 residues. J gave up 1 base and V 3 bases, and 3 bases lay outside the gene matches. The CDR3 DNA reads as TGTGCCAGTAGTATCGACAGGGATTCCTACGAGCAGTACTTC. Translated, it gives CASSIDRDSYEQYF.

A few counts support this clonotype. The chain is built from TRBV20-1 and TRBJ1-5, with D unclear. Germline V CDR1 and CDR2: DFQATT, SNEGSKA (reference sequence). The CDR3 sequence is 14 residues long. The ends were cut back, 0 bases at V and 3 bases at J, with 9 bases in the middle. CDR3 DNA: TGCAGTGCTAGAGAGGGAAACAACAATCAGCCCCAGCATTTT. Protein sequence: CSAREGNNNQPQHF.

There are a few counts of this clonotype. The chain has TRBV20-1 and TRBJ1-4, with D perhaps TRBD1 (5 bases). Trimming cost V 3 bases and J 5 bases, with 10 bases left between them. The CDR3 extends over 13 amino acids. CDR1 and CDR2 (germline): DFQATT, SNEGSKA (reference sequence). CDR3 DNA: TGCAGTGCTAGCGTCCAGGGAAATGAAAAACTGTTTTTT. It encodes CSASVQGNEKLFF.

The genes are TRBV20-1 and TRBJ1-1, with D tentatively TRBD1 (5 bases). The germline V and J ends were trimmed by 0 bases and 4 bases, with 12 bases remaining between them. This CDR3 comprises 14 residues. The V gene's germline CDR1 is DFQATT and CDR2 SNEGSKA (reference sequence). The CDR3 loop is CSARDRVKSTEAFF. Written as DNA, the CDR3 is TGCAGTGCTAGAGACAGGGTGAAGTCCACTGAAGCTTTCTTT.

The rearrangement joins TRBV11-1 to TRBJ1-2, with TRBD1 matching 7 bases. Germline V gene sequence: CDR1 SGHAT, CDR2 FQDESV (reference sequence). The CDR3 has 14 residues. J lost 6 bases, V lost 5 bases, and 9 bases had no gene match. CDR3 DNA: TGTGCCAGCAGCGCATACCGGGACAGTCATGGCTACACCTTC. This encodes CASSAYRDSHGYTF.

This clonotype appeared once. V usage is TRBV5-4 and J usage is TRBJ2-7, with TRBD1 matching 11 bases. This CDR3 has 16 amino acids. CDR1 and CDR2 (germline): SGHNT, YYREEE (reference sequence). V was clipped by 0 bases and J by 0 bases; unmatched bases: 2. The CDR3 sequence: CASSLAGQGASYEQYF. The CDR3 nucleotides are TGTGCCAGCAGCTTGGCCGGACAGGGGGCCTCCTACGAGCAGTACTTC.

Comments on this clonotype: A junction end diverges from the germline sequence, so it may reflect a read error. The J gene is TRBJ2-1, the V gene TRBV20-1; possibly TRBD1 for D (6 bases). This CDR3 has 13 amino acids. The germline gives CDR1 DFQATT, CDR2 SNEGSKA (reference sequence). CDR3 sequence (DNA): TGCAGTGCGAGAGGTTTGGGGGCCCATGAGCAGTTCTTC. This codes for CSARGLGAHEQFF.

The table lists this clonotype with a few counts. The J gene is TRBJ2-5, the V gene TRBV7-3, with 7 nucleotides matching TRBD1. V shed 6 bases, J shed 3 bases, and the junction held 4 bases outside the gene matches. CDR1 and CDR2 (germline): SGHTA, FQGTGA. This CDR3 region has 13 residues. CDR3 bases: TGTGCCAGCAGTCGAACAGGGGAAGAGACCCAGTACTTC. This codes for CASSRTGEETQYF.

This clonotype was counted a few times. The rearrangement uses TRBV6-5 and TRBJ2-7, with 8 bases that match TRBD1. Germline values: CDR1 MNHEY, CDR2 SVGAGI. The J segment lost 3 bases and the V segment lost 2 bases, leaving 6 bases of the junction unmatched. The CDR3 covers 15 residues. Here the CDR3 DNA reads TGTGCCAGCAGTTACACCGGTGACAGGGGCTACGAGCAGTACTTC. Its protein is CASSYTGDRGYEQYF.

This clonotype appeared a few times. The chain uses TRBV5-1 and TRBJ1-6; 7 nucleotides line up with TRBD1. V lost 7 bases and J lost 5; bases outside the gene matches: 6. Germline loops: CDR1 SGHRS, CDR2 YFSETQ. The CDR3 spans 14 residues. In DNA, the CDR3 is TGCGCCAGCGCCCCGGGACAGAATAATTCACCCCTCCACTTT. Translation: CASAPGQNNSPLHF.

This chain links TRBV11-2 with TRBJ1-2, with D uncertain. The CDR3 consists of 16 residues. V was pared by 1 base and J by 2 bases, with 14 bases between. Germline V gene lookup returns CDR1 SGHAT and CDR2 FQNNGV. In DNA form, the CDR3 reads TGTGCCAGCAGCTTAGTAACGTCGGCCGAGAACTATGGCTACACCTTC. Translated, it gives CASSLVTSAENYGYTF.

The table lists this clonotype with a few counts. The chain has TRBV20-1 and TRBJ1-5; D gene ambiguous. Germline V gene sequence: CDR1 DFQATT, CDR2 SNEGSKA (reference sequence). The CDR3 loop spans 15 amino acids. Trimming cost V 3 bases and J 2 bases, with 14 bases left between them. This CDR3 reads CSARLWADGNQPQHF. CDR3 DNA sequence: TGCAGTGCTAGGTTATGGGCCGATGGCAATCAGCCCCAGCATTTT.

CDR3 amino acids: CASTGGPGLGGNTIYF. Here the CDR3 DNA reads TGTGCCAGCACCGGCGGCCCGGGGCTTGGTGGAAACACCATATATTTT. V gene TRBV27 combines with J gene TRBJ1-3; a possible D gene is TRBD1 (5 bases). CDR1 is MNHEY and CDR2 is SMNVEV in the germline V gene (reference sequence). Deletions cut 7 bases from V and 3 bases from J, with 19 bases between. The CDR3 has 16 amino acids.

The chain is built from TRBV12-3 or TRBV12-4 and TRBJ2-7, with D unclear. CDR3 length equals 14 residues. Trimming removed 6 bases at V and 1 base at J, with 13 bases between. The CDR3 DNA reads TGTGCCAGCAGCCGCGCAGGACGATCCTACGAGCAGTACTTC. It specifies CASSRAGRSYEQYF.

This clonotype was counted only a few times. V is TRBV7-9 and J is TRBJ1-1, with a possible D match to TRBD1 (6 bases). Germline loops: CDR1 SEHNR, CDR2 FQNEAQ (reference sequence). V was cut by 3 bases and J by 8 bases, with 10 bases left in between. The CDR3 spans 12 residues. CDR3 in DNA: TGTGCCAGCAGCTTTCCGACAGGAGAAGCTTTCTTT. It is translated as CASSFPTGEAFF.

Here the CDR3 reads CASSRRWRETQYF. The CDR3 DNA is TGTGCCAGTAGCCGCCGGTGGCGAGAGACCCAGTACTTC. The chain uses TRBV19 and TRBJ2-5; D gene unclear. The V gene lost 6 bases and the J gene lost 4 bases, with 12 bases spanning the gap. The CDR3 length is 13 residues. Germline values: CDR1 LNHDA, CDR2 SQIVND (reference sequence).

J is TRBJ1-5 and V is TRBV29-1; TRBD1 might be the D (5 bases). This CDR3 has 13 amino acids. V was shortened by 6 bases and J by 7 bases, with 16 bases between the two germline ends. Per germline, CDR1 SQVTM and CDR2 ANQGSEA. This CDR3 reads CSVADERGQPQHF. CDR3 nucleotide sequence: TGCAGCGTGGCGGACGAACGGGGGCAGCCCCAGCATTTT.

The chain employs TRBV12-3 or TRBV12-4 and TRBJ2-7, with 12 nucleotides matching TRBD2. J was trimmed by 0 bases and V by 5 bases; bases with no gene match: 8. The length of the CDR3 is 17 residues. CDR3 sequence reads: CASSPSGRAIFSYEQYF. The CDR3 DNA reads TGTGCCAGCAGTCCTAGCGGGAGGGCCATCTTCTCCTACGAGCAGTACTTC.

The chain uses TRBV20-1 and TRBJ1-1; tentative D call: TRBD1 (5 bases). V shed 6 bases and J shed 2 bases, with 16 bases lying between them. CDR1 DFQATT and CDR2 SNEGSKA come from the germline V gene (reference sequence). The CDR3 consists of 14 residues. In DNA form, the CDR3 reads TGCAGTGCAAAGACGCCTGGGGGTAACACTGAAGCTTTCTTT. Residues: CSAKTPGGNTEAFF.